The clone carrying this T cell receptor beta chain was counted only a few times. As yet, its antigen is unknown. Attachment of unique molecular identifiers to individual cDNA molecules was performed. TCRdb reanalysed the 5' RACE reads using MiXCR and keeps one entry per CDR3 protein. The sample contains 75,000 to 80,000 distinct CDR3 sequences, 11% of which appear only once. The data are from a study of early T cells in non-severe SARS-CoV-2 infection. Study information: Unsorted whole blood bulk RNA was sequenced, with unpaired chains. General observations from the study: Using VDJdb, the matching emphasized anti-spike CD8 responses while missing private and CD4 specificities.

This CDR3 has 12 residues. Germline CDR1 and CDR2: DFQATT and SNEGSKA (reference sequence). The V end lost 1 base, the J end lost 6 bases, and 10 bases lay between the germline ends. The chain recombines TRBV20-1 with TRBJ2-7; D unclear. The sequence was collected from an adult who was a healthcare worker with PCR-confirmed SARS-CoV-2 infection or an uninfected control (not recorded which). This sample comprised whole blood, obtained at baseline. The CDR3 protein is CSARGQRTEQYF. For the CDR3, the DNA is TGCAGTGCTAGAGGCCAGAGGACCGAGCAGTACTTC.